This entry lists 28 T cell receptor beta chains sequenced from one sample in a study of T cells in Graves' hyperthyroidism and ophthalmopathy. There were TCR beta CDR3 regions amplified from RNA transcripts. A set of HTBI primers served as the primers for a first-round RT-PCR of the TCR CDR3. Via MiXCR, TCRdb re-called the multiplex PCR reads, giving one row per CDR3 protein. The profile shows a few hundred thousand distinct CDR3 sequences, around 13% of them singletons. Sequencing was carried out using blood. These receptors were taken from a woman aged 18-35 years with Graves' hyperthyroidism.

This clonotype was picked up many times. The chain links TRBV2 to TRBJ2-3; 10 bases match TRBD2. The V gene's germline CDR1 is SNHLY and CDR2 FYNNEI. V gave up 8 bases and J gave up 7 bases; unmatched junction bases: 18. This CDR3 contains 17 residues. CDR3: CASALPGAGGPGNTQYF. CDR3 nucleotides: TGTGCCAGCGCCCTACCGGGAGCGGGAGGGCCTGGTAATACGCAGTATTTT.

The table lists this clonotype with many counts. J is TRBJ2-7 and V is TRBV6-1; D gene unclear. Trimming took 5 bases from V and 3 from J, leaving 20 bases between them. The CDR3 is 16 amino acids. Germline V CDR1 and CDR2: MNHNS, SASEGT. DNA of the CDR3: TGTGCCAGCAGTCGCGATCCGGAGCCCTCGGGCTACGAGCAGTACTTC. Translated, it gives CASSRDPEPSGYEQYF.

This clonotype was counted at least ten times. This chain joins TRBV4-2 and TRBJ2-5; 9 nucleotides match TRBD2. Germline CDR1 reads LGHNA; CDR2 reads YNFKEQ. This CDR3 region has 15 residues. V lost 4 bases, J lost 3 bases, and 6 bases stayed unmatched. CDR3 residues: CASSRLERGEETQYF. The CDR3 DNA sequence: TGTGCCAGCAGCCGTTTGGAGCGGGGGGAAGAGACCCAGTACTTC.

The CDR3 DNA reads TGTGCCAGCAGCGGCAAACAGGGAGAGGGTTGGTCGGACACTGAAGCTTTCTTT. Its protein product is CASSGKQGEGWSDTEAFF. The rearrangement links TRBV7-8 to TRBJ1-1; TRBD1 is a possible D gene (6 bases). Trimming stripped 5 bases from V and 3 bases from J, with 25 bases between. Germline V gives CDR1 SGHVS, CDR2 FQNEAQ. This CDR3 region has 18 residues.

This clonotype was seen ten or more times. The J gene is TRBJ2-5, the V gene TRBV2; D remains unclear. Trimming cost V 3 bases and J 7 bases, with 12 bases left between them. Germline assignment: CDR1 SNHLY and CDR2 FYNNEI. The CDR3 is 13 amino acids. The CDR3 region is CASSEVPSGTQYF. CDR3 bases: TGTGCCAGCAGTGAGGTACCATCCGGGACCCAGTACTTC.

The table lists this clonotype with many counts. The chain links TRBV7-2 to TRBJ2-3; 11 bases are shared with TRBD2. The CDR3 is 16 amino acids. CDR1 and CDR2 from the germline V gene are SGHTA and FQGNSA. The V segment lost 5 bases and the J segment 2 bases; nucleotides outside the gene matches: 6. In DNA form, the CDR3 reads TGTGCCAGCAGCACAAGACTAGCGGGGTCCACAGATACGCAGTATTTT. Its translation is CASSTRLAGSTDTQYF.

This clonotype occurred many times. The chain has TRBV27 and TRBJ2-7; TRBD2 aligns across 12 bases. V trimming: 0 bases; J trimming: 2 bases; junction bases outside the gene matches: 5. Germline CDR1 MNHEY, CDR2 SMNVEV (reference sequence). The CDR3 loop spans 17 amino acids. In DNA, the CDR3 is TGTGCCAGCAGTTTATCGGGGGCTAGCGGGGGGGCCTACGAGCAGTACTTC. The encoded protein is CASSLSGASGGAYEQYF.

This clonotype was counted many times. The rearrangement links TRBV7-2 to TRBJ2-7, with a tentative D call TRBD2 (6 bases). In germline, CDR1 is SGHTA, CDR2 FQGNSA. CDR3 length: 15 amino acids. V gave up 5 bases and J gave up 2 bases, with 16 bases separating them. CDR3 loop: CASSPQGGLTYEQYF. DNA for the CDR3: TGTGCCAGCAGCCCCCAAGGAGGACTAACCTACGAGCAGTACTTC.

This rearrangement joins TRBV28 to TRBJ2-1; the match to TRBD2 covers 11 bases. J was trimmed by 7 bases and V by 5 bases; bases with no gene match: 4. CDR1 and CDR2 from the germline V gene are MDHEN and SYDVKM. The CDR3 loop spans 14 amino acids. The CDR3 bases are TGTGCCAGCAGTCTACGACTAGCGGGGAATGAGCAGTTCTTC. Its translation is CASSLRLAGNEQFF.

This clonotype has just a few counts. The chain combines TRBV2 with TRBJ2-3, with 14 bases lining up with TRBD2. Germline values: CDR1 SNHLY, CDR2 FYNNEI. V lost 8 bases to trimming and J lost 4 bases; unmatched junction nucleotides: 11. CDR3 length: 17 residues. The CDR3 is CASGGLAGGLPADTQYF. In DNA, the CDR3 is TGTGCCAGCGGAGGACTAGCGGGGGGCCTACCCGCAGATACGCAGTATTTT.

This clonotype was recorded at least ten times. This sequence joins TRBV7-8 and TRBJ2-7; D is unresolved. CDR1 and CDR2 from the germline V gene are SGHVS and FQNEAQ. This CDR3 is 13 amino acids long. V lost 5 bases, J lost 0 bases, and 8 bases lay in between. In DNA, the CDR3 is TGTGCCAGCAGCCCCAGGACCTCCTACGAGCAGTACTTC. It is translated as CASSPRTSYEQYF.

Ten or more counts support this clonotype. This chain uses TRBV3-1 with TRBJ2-1; D might be TRBD2 (5 bases). V lost 1 base to trimming and J lost 8 bases, with 9 bases between them. Germline V lookup: CDR1 LGHDT, CDR2 YNNKEL (reference sequence). The CDR3 contains 13 residues. This chain's CDR3 is CASSQGGFYEQFF. In DNA, the CDR3 is TGTGCCAGCAGCCAAGGAGGGTTCTATGAGCAGTTCTTC.

Points on this clonotype: This sequence may be a read error, since a much larger clone differs from it by one base. The V and J genes are TRBV18 and TRBJ1-1; a possible D gene is TRBD1 (6 bases). V was trimmed by 3 bases and J by 0 bases, leaving 17 bases between them. The CDR3 extends over 17 amino acids. Germline V gene sequence: CDR1 KGHSH, CDR2 LQKENI. CDR3 region: CASSPGQIRTMNTEAFF. The CDR3 DNA follows: TGTGCCAGCTCACCCGGACAGATAAGGACCATGAACACTGAAGCTTTCTTT. Full variable domain (outside the CDR3, taken from reference TRBV18 and TRBJ1-1): NAGVMQNPRHLVRRRGQEARLRCSPMKGHSHVYWYRQLPEEGLKFMVYLQKENIIDESGMPKERFSAEFPKEGPSILRIQQVVRGDSAAYFCASSPGQIRTMNTEAFFGQGTRLTVV.

This clonotype has ten or more counts. The chain joins TRBV11-2 to TRBJ2-2; no firm D call. Germline V CDR1 and CDR2: SGHAT, FQNNGV. The CDR3 is made up of 16 amino acids. Trimming shortened V by 5 bases and J by 0 bases, and 13 bases separated the two germline ends. CDR3 region: CASSTVRPPNTGELFF. The CDR3 DNA follows: TGTGCCAGCAGCACCGTCCGGCCTCCGAACACCGGGGAGCTGTTTTTT.

This clonotype was detected a few times. J is TRBJ2-3 and V is TRBV7-2, with 9 bases that match TRBD2. CDR3 length equals 16 residues. The germline V gene encodes CDR1 SGHTA and CDR2 FQGNSA. The V gene end was trimmed by 1 base and the J gene end by 8 bases; junction bases not matched to a gene: 10. The CDR3 is CASSLGTSARSGTQYF. Written as DNA, the CDR3 is TGTGCCAGCAGCTTAGGGACTAGCGCAAGATCGGGTACGCAGTATTTT.

This clonotype was seen repeatedly, ten times or more. V gene TRBV10-3 combines with J gene TRBJ1-3; D is unclear. Germline V lookup: CDR1 ENHRY, CDR2 SYGVKD. Deletions cut 3 bases from V and 7 bases from J, with 4 bases between. The CDR3 is made up of 11 amino acids. The CDR3: CAISERNTIYF. CDR3 DNA: TGTGCCATCAGTGAACGGAACACCATATATTTT.

The genes are TRBV6-2 or TRBV6-3 and TRBJ2-3, with TRBD2 matching over 9 bases. The V gene's germline CDR1 is MNHEY and CDR2 SVGEGT. This CDR3 is built from 15 residues. V was clipped by 5 bases and J by 4 bases; unmatched bases: 7. CDR3 amino acids: CASSGLGGGADTQYF. The CDR3 region has the DNA TGTGCCAGCAGTGGTCTCGGCGGGGGGGCAGATACGCAGTATTTT.

This clonotype has at least ten counts. The rearrangement uses TRBV14 and TRBJ2-1; 8 positions match TRBD1. From germline, CDR1 is SGHDN and CDR2 FVKESK. V trimming: 0 bases; J trimming: 4 bases; junction bases outside the gene matches: 5. This CDR3 is 16 amino acids long. The CDR3 sequence is CASSQDPTGGYNEQFF. DNA for the CDR3: TGTGCCAGCAGCCAAGACCCAACAGGGGGTTACAATGAGCAGTTCTTC.

This clonotype was recorded at least ten times. The chain combines TRBV24-1 with TRBJ2-1, with D possibly TRBD1 on 6 matching bases. The germline V gene has CDR1 KGHDR and CDR2 SFDVKD. The CDR3 runs 16 residues. The ends were cut back, 1 base at V and 0 bases at J, with 9 bases in the middle. CDR3 sequence: CATSDLGQSSYNEQFF. As DNA, the CDR3 is TGTGCCACCAGTGATTTAGGACAGAGCTCCTACAATGAGCAGTTCTTC.

The CDR3: CASRATGRNSPLHF. DNA for the CDR3: TGTGCCAGTAGAGCAACAGGGCGCAATTCACCCCTCCACTTT. The chain is built from TRBV19 and TRBJ1-6, with a tentative D call TRBD1 (6 bases). This CDR3 is built from 14 residues. CDR1 and CDR2 (germline): LNHDA, SQIVND (reference sequence). The V gene lost 6 bases and the J gene lost 7 bases, with 13 bases spanning the gap.

This clonotype was seen many times. V and J are TRBV20-1 and TRBJ2-1; 8 bases align to TRBD2. There are 17 residues in the CDR3. Germline values: CDR1 DFQATT, CDR2 SNEGSKA (reference sequence). With V trimmed by 0 bases and J by 5 bases, 12 bases remained unmatched. CDR3 sequence: CSARDPRSGSFHNEQFF. Written as DNA, the CDR3 is TGCAGTGCTAGAGATCCCCGAAGCGGGAGTTTCCACAATGAGCAGTTCTTC.

This clonotype was seen more than once but under ten times. This sequence joins TRBV15 and TRBJ2-7; 8 nucleotides line up with TRBD2. V was pared by 1 base and J by 6 bases, with 14 bases of the junction left unmatched. CDR1 and CDR2 from the germline V gene are LNHNV and YYDKDF (reference sequence). The CDR3 has 17 residues. As DNA, the CDR3 is TGTGCCACCAGCAGAGGGACCCCAGCGGGGGCTAGGTTCGAGCAGTACTTC. This sequence encodes CATSRGTPAGARFEQYF.

This clonotype was detected ten times or more. This sequence joins TRBV6-2 or TRBV6-3 and TRBJ1-2; no clear D gene. Germline V gene data show CDR1 as MNHEY and CDR2 as SVGEGT. The CDR3 is 13 amino acids. Trimming left V 2 bases short and J 8 bases short, with 12 bases between. The CDR3 reads CASSYEGPGGYTF. The CDR3 DNA is TGTGCCAGCAGTTACGAAGGACCCGGCGGCTACACCTTC.

This clonotype was detected many times. The chain recombines TRBV29-1 with TRBJ1-1, with D hard to call. CDR1 SQVTM and CDR2 ANQGSEA come from the germline V gene. CDR3 length: 10 residues. The V gene lost 4 bases and the J gene lost 7 bases, with 7 bases spanning the gap. The DNA for the CDR3 is TGCAGCGTTGCTTACCGTGAAGCTTTCTTT. Amino acids: CSVAYREAFF.

This clonotype came up a few times. V gene TRBV28 combines with J gene TRBJ1-2; TRBD1 is a possible D gene (6 bases). CDR3 size: 21 residues. Germline V lookup: CDR1 MDHEN, CDR2 SYDVKM. V lost 2 bases to trimming and J lost 2 bases, with 30 bases between them. The CDR3 sequence is CASSLSVLNLGGTYGNYGYTF. In nucleotides, the CDR3 is TGTGCCAGCAGTTTAAGCGTGCTAAATTTAGGGGGGACCTACGGAAACTATGGCTACACCTTC.

This clonotype was picked up many times. The V call is TRBV7-2, the J call TRBJ2-3; no clear D gene. V lost 5 bases and J 1 base, leaving 10 bases between the germline ends. The CDR3 is 14 residues long. From germline, CDR1 is SGHTA and CDR2 FQGNSA. CDR3 nucleotide sequence: TGTGCCAGCAGCCCATTACACGGCACAGATACGCAGTATTTT. It translates to CASSPLHGTDTQYF. Based on the CDR3 plus reference TRBV7-2 and TRBJ2-3, the full variable domain is GAGVSQSPSNKVTEKGKDVELRCDPISGHTALYWYRQSLGQGLEFLIYFQGNSAPDKSGLPSDRFSAERTGGSVSTLTIQRTQQEDSAVYLCASSPLHGTDTQYFGPGTRLTVL.

This clonotype occurred many times. This chain uses TRBV20-1 with TRBJ2-2, with unresolved D. The CDR3 covers 12 residues. Between the trimmed V and J ends, which lost 6 bases and 7 bases, there was a span of 12 bases. The V gene's germline CDR1 is DFQATT and CDR2 SNEGSKA (reference sequence). CDR3 nucleotide sequence: TGCAGTGCAACCTGGGATAGCGGGGAGCTGTTTTTT. It encodes CSATWDSGELFF.

At least ten counts were recorded for this clonotype. The genes are TRBV28 and TRBJ2-7, with 10 bases lining up with TRBD1. The CDR3 runs 15 residues. Trimming removed 10 bases from V and 4 bases from J; junction bases left unmatched: 13. CDR1 and CDR2 from the germline V gene are MDHEN and SYDVKM. The CDR3 is CATTEPGQGSYEQYF. CDR3 DNA: TGTGCCACCACTGAACCGGGACAGGGGTCGTACGAGCAGTACTTC.